Given below is one T cell receptor beta chain in context. This sample was included in a study of blood T cell repertoires in COVID-19. CDR3 size: 12 residues. V dropped 0 bases and J dropped 3 bases, with 3 bases sitting between them. Germline assignment: CDR1 MNHNY and CDR2 SVGAGI (reference sequence). Authors' methods: By means of reference gene primer amplification, nucleated cell counts were estimated. Using immunoSEQ multiplex PCR, the repertoire was profiled, and TCRdb retains in-frame clones only, with some absent. That table is the source of V, J and clone size, and D and trimming were worked out from the DNA. Among tens of thousands of clones listed, roughly 78% were seen once.

Specimen: peripheral blood. The V gene is TRBV6-6, the J gene TRBJ2-7; no firm D call. The sequence was obtained from a woman at least 80 years old with acute or convalescent COVID-19. CDR3 nucleotides: TGTGCCAGCAGTTACTCGAGCTACGAGCAGTACTTC. Translated: CASSYSSYEQYF.